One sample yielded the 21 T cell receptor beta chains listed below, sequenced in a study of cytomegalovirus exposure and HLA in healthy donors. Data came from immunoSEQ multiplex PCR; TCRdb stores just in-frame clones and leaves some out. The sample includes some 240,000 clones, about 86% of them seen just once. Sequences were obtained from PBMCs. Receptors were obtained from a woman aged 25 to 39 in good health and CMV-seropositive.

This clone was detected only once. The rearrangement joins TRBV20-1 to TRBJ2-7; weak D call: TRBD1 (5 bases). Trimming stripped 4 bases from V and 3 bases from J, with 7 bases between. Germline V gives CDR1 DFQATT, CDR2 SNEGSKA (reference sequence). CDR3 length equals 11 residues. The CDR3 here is CSAIQDYEQYF. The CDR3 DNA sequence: TGCAGTGCTATACAGGACTACGAGCAGTACTTC.

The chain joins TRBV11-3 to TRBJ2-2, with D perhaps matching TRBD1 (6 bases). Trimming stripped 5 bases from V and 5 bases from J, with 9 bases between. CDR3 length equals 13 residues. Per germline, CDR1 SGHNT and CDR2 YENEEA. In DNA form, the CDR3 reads TGTGCCAGCAGCGTACAGGGTACCGGGGAGCTGTTTTTT. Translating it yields CASSVQGTGELFF.

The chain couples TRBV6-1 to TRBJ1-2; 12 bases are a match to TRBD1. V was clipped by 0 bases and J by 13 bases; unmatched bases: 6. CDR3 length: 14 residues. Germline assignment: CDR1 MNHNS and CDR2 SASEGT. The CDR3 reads CASSEARDRGQATF. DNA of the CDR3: TGTGCCAGCAGTGAAGCCCGGGACAGGGGGCAAGCCACCTTC.

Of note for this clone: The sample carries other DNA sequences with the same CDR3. DNA of the CDR3: TGTGCCAGCAGTTTGTCCGGAGTCAATCAGCCCCAGCATTTT. This sequence encodes CASSLSGVNQPQHF. This rearrangement joins TRBV28 to TRBJ1-5; D not resolved. This CDR3 is 14 amino acids long. The ends were cut back, 3 bases at V and 3 bases at J, with 9 bases in the middle. Germline V gene sequence: CDR1 MDHEN, CDR2 SYDVKM.

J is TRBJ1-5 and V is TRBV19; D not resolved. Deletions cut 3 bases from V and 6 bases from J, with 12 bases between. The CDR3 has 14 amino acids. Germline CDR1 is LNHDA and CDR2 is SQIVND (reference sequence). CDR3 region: CASSMTRGGQPQHF. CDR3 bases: TGTGCCAGTAGTATGACACGGGGAGGTCAGCCCCAGCATTTT.

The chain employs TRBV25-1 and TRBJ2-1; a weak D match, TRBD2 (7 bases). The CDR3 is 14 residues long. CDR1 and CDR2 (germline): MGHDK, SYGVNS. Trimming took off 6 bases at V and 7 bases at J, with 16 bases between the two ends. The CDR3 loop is CASSLPEGGNEQFF. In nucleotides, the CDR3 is TGTGCCAGCAGCCTCCCGGAGGGGGGGAATGAGCAGTTCTTC.

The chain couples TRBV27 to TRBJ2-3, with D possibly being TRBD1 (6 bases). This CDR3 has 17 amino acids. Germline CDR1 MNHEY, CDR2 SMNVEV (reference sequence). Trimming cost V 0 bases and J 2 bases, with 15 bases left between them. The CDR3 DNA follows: TGTGCCAGCAGTTTATCGCAGGGGAAAACGTACACAGATACGCAGTATTTT. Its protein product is CASSLSQGKTYTDTQYF.

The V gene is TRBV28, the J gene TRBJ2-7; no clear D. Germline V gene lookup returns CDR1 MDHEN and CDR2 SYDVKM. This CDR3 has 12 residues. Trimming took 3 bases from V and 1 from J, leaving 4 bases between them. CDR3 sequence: CASSFVSYEQYF. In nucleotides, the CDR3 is TGTGCCAGCAGTTTTGTATCCTACGAGCAGTACTTC.

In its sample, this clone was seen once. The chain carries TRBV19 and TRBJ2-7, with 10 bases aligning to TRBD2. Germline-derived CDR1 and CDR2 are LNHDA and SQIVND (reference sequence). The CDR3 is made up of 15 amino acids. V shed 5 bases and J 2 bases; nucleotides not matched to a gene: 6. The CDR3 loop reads CASSDGLAVPYEQYF. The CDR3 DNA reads TGTGCCAGTAGTGACGGACTAGCGGTTCCCTACGAGCAGTACTTC. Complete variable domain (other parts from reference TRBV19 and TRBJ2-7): DGGITQSPKYLFRKEGQNVTLSCEQNLNHDAMYWYRQDPGQGLRLIYYSQIVNDFQKGDIAEGYSVSREKKESFPLTVTSAQKNPTAFYLCASSDGLAVPYEQYFGPGTRLTVT.

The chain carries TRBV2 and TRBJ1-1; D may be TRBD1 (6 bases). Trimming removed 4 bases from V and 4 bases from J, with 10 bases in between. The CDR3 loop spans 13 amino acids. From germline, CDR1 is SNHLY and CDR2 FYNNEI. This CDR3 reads CASSAGAGTEAFF. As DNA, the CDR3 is TGTGCCAGCAGTGCAGGGGCTGGCACTGAAGCTTTCTTT.

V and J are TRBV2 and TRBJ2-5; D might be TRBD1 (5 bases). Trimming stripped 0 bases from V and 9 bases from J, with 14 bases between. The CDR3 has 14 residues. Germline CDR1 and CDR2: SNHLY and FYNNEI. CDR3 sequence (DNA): TGTGCCAGCAGTGAAGCGTCCAGATTAGGGGCCCAGTACTTC. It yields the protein CASSEASRLGAQYF.

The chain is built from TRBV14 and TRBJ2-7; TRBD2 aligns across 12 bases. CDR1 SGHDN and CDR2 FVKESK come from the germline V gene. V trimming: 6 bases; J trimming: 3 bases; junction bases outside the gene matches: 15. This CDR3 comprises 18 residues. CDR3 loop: CASSPTDYGTSGLYEQYF. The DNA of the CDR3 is TGTGCCAGCAGTCCCACCGACTACGGGACTAGCGGGCTCTACGAGCAGTACTTC.

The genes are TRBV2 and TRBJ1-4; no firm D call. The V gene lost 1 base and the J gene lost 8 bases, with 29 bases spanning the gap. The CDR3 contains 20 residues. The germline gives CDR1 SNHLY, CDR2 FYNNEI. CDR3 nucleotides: TGTGCCAGCAGTGAAGAATACGGGGTCGGGTCTGACGGGGTTCGGGAAAAACTGTTTTTT. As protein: CASSEEYGVGSDGVREKLFF.

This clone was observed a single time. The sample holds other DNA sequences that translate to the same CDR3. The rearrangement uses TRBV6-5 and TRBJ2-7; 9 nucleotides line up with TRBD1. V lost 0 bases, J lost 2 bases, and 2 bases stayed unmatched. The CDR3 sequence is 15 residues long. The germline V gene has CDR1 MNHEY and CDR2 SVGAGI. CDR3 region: CASSYSGTGTYEQYF. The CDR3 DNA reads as TGTGCCAGCAGTTACTCGGGGACAGGGACCTACGAGCAGTACTTC.

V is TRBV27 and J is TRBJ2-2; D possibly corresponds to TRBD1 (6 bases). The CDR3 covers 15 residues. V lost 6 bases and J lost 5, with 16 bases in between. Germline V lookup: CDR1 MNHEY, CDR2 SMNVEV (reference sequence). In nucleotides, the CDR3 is TGTGCCAGCAGCACAGGGTTTATGAAGACCGGGGAGCTGTTTTTT. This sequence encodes CASSTGFMKTGELFF.

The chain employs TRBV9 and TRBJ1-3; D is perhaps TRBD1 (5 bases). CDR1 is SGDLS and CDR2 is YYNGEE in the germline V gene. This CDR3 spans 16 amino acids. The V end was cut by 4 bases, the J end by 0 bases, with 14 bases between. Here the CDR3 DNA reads TGTGCCAGCAGCCTATACGGGACTTTCTCTGGAAACACCATATATTTT. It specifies CASSLYGTFSGNTIYF.

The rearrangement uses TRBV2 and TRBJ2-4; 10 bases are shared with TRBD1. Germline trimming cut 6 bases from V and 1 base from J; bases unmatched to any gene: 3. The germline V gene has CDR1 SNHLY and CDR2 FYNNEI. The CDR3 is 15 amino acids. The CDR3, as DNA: TGTGCCAGCAGGCGACAGGGGGCGGCCAAAAACATTCAGTACTTC. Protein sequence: CASRRQGAAKNIQYF. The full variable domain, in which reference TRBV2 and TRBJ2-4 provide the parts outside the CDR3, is EPEVTQTPSHQVTQMGQEVILRCVPISNHLYFYWYRQILGQKVEFLVSFYNNEISEKSEIFDDQFSVERPDGSNFTLKIRSTKLEDSAMYFCASRRQGAAKNIQYFGAGTRLSVL.

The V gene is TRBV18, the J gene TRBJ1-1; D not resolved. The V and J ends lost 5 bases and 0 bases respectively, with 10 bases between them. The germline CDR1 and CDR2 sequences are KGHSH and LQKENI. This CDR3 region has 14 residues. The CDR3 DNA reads TGTGCCAGCTCAACGGAGTGGATGAACACTGAAGCTTTCTTT. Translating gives CASSTEWMNTEAFF.

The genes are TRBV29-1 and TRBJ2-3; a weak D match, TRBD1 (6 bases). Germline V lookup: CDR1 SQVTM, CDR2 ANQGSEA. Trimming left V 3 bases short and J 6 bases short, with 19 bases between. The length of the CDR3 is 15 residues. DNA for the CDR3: TGCAGCGTTGAGATCGGTGGCAGGGGCATTGATACGCAGTATTTT. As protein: CSVEIGGRGIDTQYF.

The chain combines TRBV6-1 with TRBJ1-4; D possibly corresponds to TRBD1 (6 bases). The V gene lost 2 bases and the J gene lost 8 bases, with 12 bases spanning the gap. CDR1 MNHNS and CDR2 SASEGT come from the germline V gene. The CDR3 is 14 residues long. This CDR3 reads CASSERGREEKLFF. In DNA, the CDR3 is TGTGCCAGCAGTGAAAGGGGGAGAGAAGAAAAACTGTTTTTT.

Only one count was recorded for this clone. The CDR3: CASSPPGGQQYF. The DNA of the CDR3 is TGTGCCAGCAGTCCCCCGGGGGGGCAGCAGTACTTC. This rearrangement joins TRBV28 to TRBJ2-7; 8 bases are a match to TRBD2. J gave up 8 bases and V 5 bases, and 5 bases lay outside the gene matches. The CDR3 is 12 amino acids. Germline CDR1 reads MDHEN; CDR2 reads SYDVKM.